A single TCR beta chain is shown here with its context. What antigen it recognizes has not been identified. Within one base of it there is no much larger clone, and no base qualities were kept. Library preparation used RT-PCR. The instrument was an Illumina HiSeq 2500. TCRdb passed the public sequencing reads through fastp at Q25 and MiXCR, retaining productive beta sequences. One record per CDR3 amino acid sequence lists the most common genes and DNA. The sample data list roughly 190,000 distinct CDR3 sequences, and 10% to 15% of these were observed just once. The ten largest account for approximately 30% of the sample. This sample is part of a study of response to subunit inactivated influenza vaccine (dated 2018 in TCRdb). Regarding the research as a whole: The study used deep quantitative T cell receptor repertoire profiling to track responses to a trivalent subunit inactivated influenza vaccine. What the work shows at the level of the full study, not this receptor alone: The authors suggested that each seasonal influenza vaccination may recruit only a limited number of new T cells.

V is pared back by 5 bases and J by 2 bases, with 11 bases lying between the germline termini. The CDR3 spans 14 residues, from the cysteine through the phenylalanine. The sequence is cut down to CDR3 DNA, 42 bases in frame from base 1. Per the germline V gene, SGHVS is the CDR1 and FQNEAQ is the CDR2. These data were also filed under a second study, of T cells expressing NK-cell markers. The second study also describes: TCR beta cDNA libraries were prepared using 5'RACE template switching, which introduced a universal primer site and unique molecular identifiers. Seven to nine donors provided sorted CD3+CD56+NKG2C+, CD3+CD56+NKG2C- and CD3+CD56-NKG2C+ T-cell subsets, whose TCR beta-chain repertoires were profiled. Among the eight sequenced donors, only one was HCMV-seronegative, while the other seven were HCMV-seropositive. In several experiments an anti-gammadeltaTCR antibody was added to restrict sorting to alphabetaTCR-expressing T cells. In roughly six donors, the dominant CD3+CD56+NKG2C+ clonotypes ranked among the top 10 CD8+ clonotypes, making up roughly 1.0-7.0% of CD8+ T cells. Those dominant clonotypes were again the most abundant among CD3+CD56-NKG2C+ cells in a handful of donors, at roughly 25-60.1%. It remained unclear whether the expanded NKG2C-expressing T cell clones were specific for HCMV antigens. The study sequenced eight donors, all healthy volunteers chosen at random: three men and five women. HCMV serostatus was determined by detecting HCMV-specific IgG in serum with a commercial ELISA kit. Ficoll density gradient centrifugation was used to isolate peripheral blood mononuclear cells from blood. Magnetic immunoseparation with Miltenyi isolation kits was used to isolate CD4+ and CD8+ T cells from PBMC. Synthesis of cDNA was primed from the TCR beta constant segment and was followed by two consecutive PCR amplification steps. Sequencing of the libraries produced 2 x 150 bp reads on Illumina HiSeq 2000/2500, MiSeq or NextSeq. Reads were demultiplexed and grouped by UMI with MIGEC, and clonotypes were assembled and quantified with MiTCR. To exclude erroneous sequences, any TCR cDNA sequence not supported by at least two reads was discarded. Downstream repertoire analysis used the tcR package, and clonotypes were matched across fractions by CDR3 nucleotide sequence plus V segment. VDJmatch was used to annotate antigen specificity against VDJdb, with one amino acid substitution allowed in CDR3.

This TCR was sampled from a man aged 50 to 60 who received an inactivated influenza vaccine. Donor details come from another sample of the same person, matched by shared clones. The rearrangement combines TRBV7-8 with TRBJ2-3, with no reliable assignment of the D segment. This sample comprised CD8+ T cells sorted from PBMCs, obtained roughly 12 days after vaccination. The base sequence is TGTGCCAGCAGCCCGATATTTAACACAGATACGCAGTATTTT. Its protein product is CASSPIFNTDTQYF.